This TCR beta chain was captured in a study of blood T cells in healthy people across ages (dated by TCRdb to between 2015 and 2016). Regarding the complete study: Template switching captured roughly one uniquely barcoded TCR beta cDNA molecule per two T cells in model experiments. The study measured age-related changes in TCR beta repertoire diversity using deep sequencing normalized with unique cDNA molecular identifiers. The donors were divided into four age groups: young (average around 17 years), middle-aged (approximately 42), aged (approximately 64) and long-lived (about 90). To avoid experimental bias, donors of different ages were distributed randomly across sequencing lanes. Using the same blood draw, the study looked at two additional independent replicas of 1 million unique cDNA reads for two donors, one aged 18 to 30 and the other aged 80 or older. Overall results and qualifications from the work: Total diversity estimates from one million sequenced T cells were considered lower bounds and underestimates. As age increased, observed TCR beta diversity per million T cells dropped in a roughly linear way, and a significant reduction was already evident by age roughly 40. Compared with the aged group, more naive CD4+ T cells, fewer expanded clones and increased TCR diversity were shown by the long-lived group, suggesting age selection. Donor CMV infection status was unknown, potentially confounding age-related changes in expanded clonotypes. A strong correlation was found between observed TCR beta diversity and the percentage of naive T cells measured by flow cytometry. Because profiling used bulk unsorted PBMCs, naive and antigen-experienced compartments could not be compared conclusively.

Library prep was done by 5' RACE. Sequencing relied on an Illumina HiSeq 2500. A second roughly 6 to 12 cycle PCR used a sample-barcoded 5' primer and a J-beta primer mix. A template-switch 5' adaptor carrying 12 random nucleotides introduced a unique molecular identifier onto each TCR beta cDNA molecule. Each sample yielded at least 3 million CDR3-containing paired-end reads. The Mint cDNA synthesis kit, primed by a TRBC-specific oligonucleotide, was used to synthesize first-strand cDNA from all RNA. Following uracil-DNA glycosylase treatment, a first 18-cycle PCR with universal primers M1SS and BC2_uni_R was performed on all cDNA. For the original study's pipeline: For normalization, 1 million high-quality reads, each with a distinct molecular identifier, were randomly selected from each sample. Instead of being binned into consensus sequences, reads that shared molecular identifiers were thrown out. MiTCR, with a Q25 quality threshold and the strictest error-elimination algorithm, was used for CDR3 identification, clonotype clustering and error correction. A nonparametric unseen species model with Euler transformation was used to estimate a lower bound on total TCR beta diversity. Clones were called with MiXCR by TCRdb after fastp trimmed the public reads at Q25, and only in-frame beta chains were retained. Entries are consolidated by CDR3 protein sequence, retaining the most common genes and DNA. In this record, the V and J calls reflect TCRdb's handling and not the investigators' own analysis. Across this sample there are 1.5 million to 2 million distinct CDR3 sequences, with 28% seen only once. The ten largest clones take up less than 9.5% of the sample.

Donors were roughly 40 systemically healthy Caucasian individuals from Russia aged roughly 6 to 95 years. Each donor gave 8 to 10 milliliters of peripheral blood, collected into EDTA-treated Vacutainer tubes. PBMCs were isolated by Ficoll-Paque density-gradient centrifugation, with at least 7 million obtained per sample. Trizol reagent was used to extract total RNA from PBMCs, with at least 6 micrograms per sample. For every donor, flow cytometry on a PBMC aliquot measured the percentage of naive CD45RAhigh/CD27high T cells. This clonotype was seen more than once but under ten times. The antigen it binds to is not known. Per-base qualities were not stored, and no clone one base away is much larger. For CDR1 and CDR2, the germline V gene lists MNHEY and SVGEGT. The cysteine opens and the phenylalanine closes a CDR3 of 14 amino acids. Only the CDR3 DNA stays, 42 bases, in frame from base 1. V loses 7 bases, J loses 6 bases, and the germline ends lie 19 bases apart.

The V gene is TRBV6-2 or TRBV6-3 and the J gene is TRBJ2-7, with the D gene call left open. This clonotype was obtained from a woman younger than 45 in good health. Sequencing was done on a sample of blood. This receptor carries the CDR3 CASTSSPRGTEQYF. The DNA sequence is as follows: TGTGCCAGCACTTCCTCACCCCGCGGTACCGAGCAGTACTTC.